The clone carrying this T cell receptor (beta chain) was seen more than once but under ten times. Profiling relied on immunoSEQ multiplex PCR, and the TCRdb table lists in-frame clones only, not all of them. The sample has 300,000 or so clones; 87% are singletons. These data originate in a study of blood T cell repertoires in COVID-19. Trimming shortened V by 4 bases and J by 8 bases, and 10 bases separated the two germline ends. Germline V gives CDR1 LGHDT, CDR2 YNNKEL (reference sequence). This CDR3 is built from 12 residues. The receptor was isolated from a woman aged 30 to 39 who had recovered from COVID-19. This chain joins TRBV3-1 (or the pseudogene TRBV3-2) and TRBJ2-3; no clear D. Sample: PBMCs or T cells enriched from blood (not recorded which). The CDR3 region is CASSPSASTQYF. The DNA of the CDR3 is TGTGCCAGCAGCCCCAGCGCAAGTACGCAGTATTTT.